This T cell receptor (beta chain) was obtained from a study of T-cell memory formation after mild COVID-19. Study-wide context: For the most part, TCR clusters were specific to one donor.

Employing constant-segment primers, 5'RACE generated TCR alpha and TCR beta cDNA libraries bearing sample barcodes and UMIs. Using its own MiXCR run on the 5' RACE reads, TCRdb lists one record per CDR3 protein. The sample includes about 55,000 distinct CDR3 sequences, 9.5% of them seen just once. Points from the study as a whole: Among clones contracting day 15 to 85, CD4/CD8 was balanced, whereas later expanders leaned CD4+.

There are 11 residues in the CDR3. Turning to this clonotype: Its cognate antigen is unknown.

Sequences were obtained from PBMCs or a T cell subset sorted from them (not recorded which). The chain joins TRBV21-1 to TRBJ1-3. TRBV21-1 is labeled a pseudogene. This TCR derives from a man aged 18-30 years who had mild COVID-19 (a few samples of this study predate the infection). Cell type and time point are not known. The CDR3 sequence: CASTLVNTIYF. CDR3 DNA: TGTGCCAGCACTCTCGTAAACACCATATATTTT.